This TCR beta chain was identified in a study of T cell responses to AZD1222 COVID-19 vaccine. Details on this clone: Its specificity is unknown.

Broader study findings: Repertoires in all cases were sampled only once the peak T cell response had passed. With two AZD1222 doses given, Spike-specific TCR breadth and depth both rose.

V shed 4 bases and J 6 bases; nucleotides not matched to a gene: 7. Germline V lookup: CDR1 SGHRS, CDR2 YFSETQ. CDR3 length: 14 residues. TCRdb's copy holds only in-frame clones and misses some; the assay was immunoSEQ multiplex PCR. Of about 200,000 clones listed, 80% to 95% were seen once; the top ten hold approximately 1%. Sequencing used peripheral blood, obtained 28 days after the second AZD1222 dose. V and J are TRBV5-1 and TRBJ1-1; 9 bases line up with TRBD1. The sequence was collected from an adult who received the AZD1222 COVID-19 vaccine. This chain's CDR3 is CASSPQGALAEAFF. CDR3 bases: TGCGCCAGCAGCCCACAGGGGGCGCTTGCTGAAGCTTTCTTT.